This TCR beta chain is drawn from a study of CD8+ T cells in alopecia areata. The CDR3 is 14 amino acids. Germline lookup yields CDR1 SEHNR and CDR2 FQNEAQ (reference sequence). The V and J ends lost 1 base and 5 bases respectively, with 9 bases between them. This clone was detected only a few times. Investigators isolated RNA and reverse transcribed it into cDNA to act as the sequencing template. Clones were read by immunoSEQ multiplex PCR, and TCRdb kept only the in-frame ones, dropping some. Among some 170,000 clones, about three fifths were seen once, and the ten largest hold 16%. The treatment was: oral pan-JAK inhibitor, 5-10 mg twice daily. Samples from alopecia areata patients were lesional scalp punch biopsies and peripheral blood.

This specimen consisted of CD4+ T cells sorted from blood, obtained at approximately week 60, from a patient treated with tofacitinib. The TCR was taken from a human donor with alopecia areata. The chain links TRBV7-9 to TRBJ2-4; D may be TRBD1 (5 bases). CDR3 protein: CASSLEATENIQYF. The CDR3 DNA follows: TGTGCCAGCAGCTTAGAGGCGACAGAAAACATTCAGTACTTC.